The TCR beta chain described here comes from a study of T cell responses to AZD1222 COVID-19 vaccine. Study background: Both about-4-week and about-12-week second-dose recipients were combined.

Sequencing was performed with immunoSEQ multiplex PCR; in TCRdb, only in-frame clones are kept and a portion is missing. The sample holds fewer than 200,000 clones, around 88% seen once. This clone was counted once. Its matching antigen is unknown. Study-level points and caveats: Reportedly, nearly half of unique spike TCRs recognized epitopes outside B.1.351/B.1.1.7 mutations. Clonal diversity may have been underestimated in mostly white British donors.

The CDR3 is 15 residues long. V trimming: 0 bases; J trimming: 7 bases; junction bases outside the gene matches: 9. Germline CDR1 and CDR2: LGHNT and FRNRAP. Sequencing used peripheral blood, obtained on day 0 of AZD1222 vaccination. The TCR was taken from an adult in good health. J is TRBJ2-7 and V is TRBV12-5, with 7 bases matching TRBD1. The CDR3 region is CASGLVLDPGGEQYF. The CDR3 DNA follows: TGTGCTAGTGGTTTGGTACTCGACCCAGGGGGTGAGCAGTACTTC.